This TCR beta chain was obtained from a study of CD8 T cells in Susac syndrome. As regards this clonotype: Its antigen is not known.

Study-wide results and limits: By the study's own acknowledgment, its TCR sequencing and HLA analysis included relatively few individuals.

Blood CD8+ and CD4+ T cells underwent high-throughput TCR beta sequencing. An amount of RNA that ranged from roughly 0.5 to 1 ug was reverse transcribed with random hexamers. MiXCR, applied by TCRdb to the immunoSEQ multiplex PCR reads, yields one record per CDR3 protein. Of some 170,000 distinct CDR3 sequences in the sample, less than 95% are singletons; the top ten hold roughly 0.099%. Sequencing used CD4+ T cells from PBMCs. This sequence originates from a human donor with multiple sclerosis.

The CDR3, as DNA: TGTGCCAGCAGCCTACATGCACAGACAGGGGGCAACGGCTACACCTTC. As protein: CASSLHAQTGGNGYTF. V and J are TRBV12-3 or TRBV12-4 and TRBJ1-2, with 10 bases lining up with TRBD1. J gave up 8 bases and V 6 bases, and 15 bases lay outside the gene matches. The CDR3 spans 16 residues.